Given below is one T cell receptor beta chain in context. Its antigen has not been determined. A much larger clonotype is one base distant, so this may be a read error. Here the CDR3 omits its conserved ending phenylalanine or tryptophan, so a read error is the likely source. According to the study, the label for this sample's time point signals: newly diagnosed GD, antithyroid drugs for less than 3 months. For both TCR sequencing and RNA sequencing, RNA was extracted from PBMCs in TRIzol. The diagnosis of Graves' disease was made according to American Thyroid Association guidelines. Recruitment of patients was carried out at an endocrinology department in Xi'an, China. Each patient gave approximately 9 milliliters of peripheral blood, collected in an EDTA anticoagulant tube. Ficoll Paque Plus density gradient separation was used to isolate PBMCs, and no further T cell sorting was done. An Agilent 2100 Bioanalyzer and agarose gel were used to assess RNA quality, and a NanoDrop 2000 was used to measure RNA concentration.

This sample is part of a study of regulatory T cells in long-lasting Graves disease (dated by TCRdb to the early 2020s). With respect to the entire study: Antithyroid drugs had been taken for less than 3 months by newly diagnosed Graves' disease patients. This study used TCR sequencing and RNA sequencing of peripheral blood to compare persistent Graves' disease patients against newly diagnosed Graves' disease patients. The study was registered as a clinical trial and conducted in China. A total of around 35 samples underwent TCR sequencing, from 13 patients with persistent Graves' disease and 20 or so patients with newly diagnosed Graves' disease. Summary of the overall study and its limitations: TRBV28, TRBJ1-2 and TRBJ2-5 were preferentially used in persistent disease, while TRBV20-1 and TRBJ2-1 were favored in newly diagnosed disease. Because the primary lesion, thyroid tissue, could not be accessed, the study looked at peripheral blood alone. The authors noted that the small sample size was a limitation that may lower accuracy. Persistent Graves' disease patients showed lower TCR Shannon entropy and fewer highly expanded clones than newly diagnosed patients, suggesting clonal expansion. Patients with persistent disease shared more public clonotypes (about 3,000) than newly diagnosed patients did (around 980). Only the TCR beta chain was sequenced and analyzed.

Libraries were built with multiplex PCR. TCRdb names Illumina HiSeq 4000 as the instrument used. To build TCR beta libraries, CDR3 regions were amplified by Arm-PCR using iRepertoire HTBI primers. Gel purification was performed on PCR products prior to sequencing. On the study's bioinformatics: A total of roughly 65 TRBV and some 15 TRBJ segments were identified across samples and were used for gene usage analysis of CDR3 amino acid clonotypes. COPE and FqMerger were used to merge the filtered high-quality paired reads into contigs. Contigs were aligned with BLAST to IMGT TRBV, TRBD and TRBJ reference genes, and CDR3 was defined per IMGT. Highly expanded clones were defined as clonotypes with a frequency above 0.1%. Shannon entropy served as the measure of repertoire diversity, while the Gini coefficient captured V-J evenness. A clonotype found in more than one individual was treated as public. TCRdb's own reprocessing of the public reads used fastp at Q25 and MiXCR and kept productive beta chains. Each record represents a unique CDR3 protein, reported with the most common genes and DNA among its rows. These V and J calls originate from TCRdb's pipeline instead of the authors' own analysis. The sample table contains about 420,000 distinct CDR3 sequences; only one count was recorded for about 15% of them. 20% to 25% of the sample goes to the ten largest clones.

The germline V and J ends show losses of 11 bases and 3 bases respectively, and no gene match explains 2 bases of the junction. The CDR3 length equals 11 residues, ends included. Of the read, only the CDR3 DNA is kept; its 33 bases are in frame from base 1. As encoded in the germline V gene, CDR1 is SNHLY while CDR2 is FYNNEI. These records were also assigned to another study, of T cells in Graves' hyperthyroidism and ophthalmopathy. Looking at the second paper: A patient counted as having stable Graves' hyperthyroidism if no progression to ophthalmopathy occurred over 18 months of follow-up. Hyperthyroidism patients were newly diagnosed, had a disease duration of under 2 months, and were aged 18 to 65 years. Patients with uncontrolled infections, other autoimmune diseases, pregnancy or lactation were excluded. Diagnoses were established on the basis of clinical symptoms, serum thyroxine and TRAb, thyroid ultrasound, and orbital computed tomography. The TCR CDR3 was subjected to a first round of RT-PCR using the HTBI primer set and the Qiagen OneStep RT-PCR kit. Most expanded thyroid clonotypes (frequency above 0.001) were also found in blood, which suggests that blood repertoires may mirror thyroid immune responses. A 13 V-J signature model separated ophthalmopathy from stable hyperthyroidism, with approximately 87% sensitivity and just under 84% specificity in cross-validation and 80%/75% in testing. In validation, progression to ophthalmopathy was predicted by the model with nearly 71% sensitivity and roughly 76% specificity, a median of approximately 7.1 months before onset. TCR V-J signatures able to tell the groups apart were searched for in a discovery cohort of about a hundred patients, of whom over 40 had Graves' ophthalmopathy and roughly 59 had stable Graves' hyperthyroidism. Whether ophthalmopathy could be predicted prospectively was tested in an independent validation cohort made up of about 18 hyperthyroidism patients plus 17 patients who later progressed to ophthalmopathy. The 95 to 100 discovery patients were randomly divided into training and test sets at a 7:3 ratio. In addition, the study compared T-cell repertoires in thyroid tissue and in blood from several Graves' hyperthyroidism patients. After blood sampling, hyperthyroidism patients were treated with methimazole at a starting dose of 30 mg daily, and ophthalmopathy patients were treated with high-dose intravenous methylprednisolone. A second multiplex PCR round built the libraries, followed by size selection and purification. The libraries were sequenced on an Illumina HiSeq2000 using paired-end 100 bp reads. Raw data were processed with SOAPnuke, discarding reads with adapters, uncalled bases, mean Phred below 15, or no exact constant-primer or identifier match. COPE v1.2.5 was used to merge the high-quality paired reads, and each unique nucleotide sequence was defined as a clonotype. Clonotypes were aligned to IMGT TRBV, TRBD and TRBJ reference segments using MiTCR v1.1. The analysis included only V-J combinations with a frequency above 0.0001, which together covered roughly 99% of the repertoires. The TCS score was defined as the ratio of F50 (clonal expansion) to E x V (chaos), calculated using BLOSUM62-based TCRdist between CDR3 peptides within each V-J. Welch's t-statistics and random forest reduced several hundred V-J features to 10 to 15, which were used in a naive Bayes classifier (R e1071). Sample size was not statistically predetermined, and investigators were not blinded to group allocation. According to the paper, TCR Vbeta CDR3 sequencing was carried out on 135 peripheral blood samples, which came from under 50 ophthalmopathy, 75 to 80 hyperthyroidism and about 17 progressor patients.

The sequence was collected from a woman under 30 with Graves disease. Donor details come from another sample of the same person, matched by shared clones. The sequenced sample was peripheral blood mononuclear cells (PBMCs), obtained at new diagnosis, from a patient treated with antithyroid drugs. Rearrangement joined TRBV2 to TRBJ2-3, and 7 junction bases match TRBD2. The CDR3 protein is CAGGGTDTQYL. The DNA is as follows: TGTGCCGGGGGGGGTACAGATACGCAGTATCTT.